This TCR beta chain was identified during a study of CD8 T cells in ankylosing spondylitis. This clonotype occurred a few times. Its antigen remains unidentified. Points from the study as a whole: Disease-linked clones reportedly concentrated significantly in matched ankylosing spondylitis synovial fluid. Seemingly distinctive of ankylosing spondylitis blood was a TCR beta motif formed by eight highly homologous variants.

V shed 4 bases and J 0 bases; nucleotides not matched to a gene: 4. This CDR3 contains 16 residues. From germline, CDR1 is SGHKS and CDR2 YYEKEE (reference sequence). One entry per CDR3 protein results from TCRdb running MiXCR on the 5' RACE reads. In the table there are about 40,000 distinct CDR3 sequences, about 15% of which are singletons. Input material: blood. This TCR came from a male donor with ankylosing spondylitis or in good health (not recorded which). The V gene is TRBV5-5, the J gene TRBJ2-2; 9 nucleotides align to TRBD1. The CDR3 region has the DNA TGTGCCAGCAGCCGGACAGGGGCCTCGAACACCGGGGAGCTGTTTTTT. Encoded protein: CASSRTGASNTGELFF.